This TCR beta chain was found in a study of metastatic and nonmetastatic thyroid tumors. On the study more broadly: The comparison covered peripheral blood and tumor or nodule tissue in malignant and benign thyroid patients.

CDR3 length: 16 amino acids. Looked up from germline, CDR1 is SNHLY and CDR2 is FYNNEI. Losses at the gene ends were 4 bases for V and 0 bases for J; bases not matched to a gene: 6. Nobody among the patients had been given any treatment before thyroid surgery. TCRdb re-processed the PCR reads through MiXCR. The sample has 25,000 to 30,000 clones, about 16% seen once. This clone was seen many times. The TCR sequence derives from a female donor with papillary thyroid cancer or a benign thyroid nodule (not recorded which). Some clones in this sample may be carry-over from other donors' samples. The chain joins TRBV2 to TRBJ2-1; TRBD1 agrees at 7 bases. The sample consisted of blood. In DNA form, the CDR3 reads TGTGCCAGCAGTGGACAGGGTCGGGGCTCCTACAATGAGCAGTTCTTC. It yields the protein CASSGQGRGSYNEQFF.